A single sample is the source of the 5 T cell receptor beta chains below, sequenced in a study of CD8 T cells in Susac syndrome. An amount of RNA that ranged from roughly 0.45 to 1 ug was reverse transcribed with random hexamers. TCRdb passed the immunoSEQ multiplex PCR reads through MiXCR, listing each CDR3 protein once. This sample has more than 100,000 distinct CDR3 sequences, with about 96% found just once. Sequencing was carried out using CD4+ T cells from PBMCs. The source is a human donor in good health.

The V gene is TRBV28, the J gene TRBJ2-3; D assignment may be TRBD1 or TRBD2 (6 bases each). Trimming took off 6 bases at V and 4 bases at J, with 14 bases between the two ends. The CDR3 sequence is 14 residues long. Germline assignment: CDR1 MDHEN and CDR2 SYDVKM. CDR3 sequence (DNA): TGTGCCAGCAGCCCGGGGGCCATCCCAGATACGCAGTATTTT. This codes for CASSPGAIPDTQYF.

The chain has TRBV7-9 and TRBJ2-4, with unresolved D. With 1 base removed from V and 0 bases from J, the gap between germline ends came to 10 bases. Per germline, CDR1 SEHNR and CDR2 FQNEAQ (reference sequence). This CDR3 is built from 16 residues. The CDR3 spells CASSLGAVLAKNIQYF. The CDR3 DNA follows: TGTGCCAGCAGCTTAGGGGCAGTTCTAGCCAAAAACATTCAGTACTTC.

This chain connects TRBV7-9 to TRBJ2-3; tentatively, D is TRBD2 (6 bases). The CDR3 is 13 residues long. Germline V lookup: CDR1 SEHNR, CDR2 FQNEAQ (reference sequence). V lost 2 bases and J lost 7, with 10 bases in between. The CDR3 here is CASSLSSGHTQYF. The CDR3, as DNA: TGTGCCAGCAGCTTAAGCAGCGGGCATACGCAGTATTTT. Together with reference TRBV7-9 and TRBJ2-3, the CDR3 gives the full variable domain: DTGVSQNPRHKITKRGQNVTFRCDPISEHNRLYWYRQTLGQGPEFLTYFQNEAQLEKSRLLSDRFSAERPKGSFSTLEIQRTEQGDSAMYLCASSLSSGHTQYFGPGTRLTVL.

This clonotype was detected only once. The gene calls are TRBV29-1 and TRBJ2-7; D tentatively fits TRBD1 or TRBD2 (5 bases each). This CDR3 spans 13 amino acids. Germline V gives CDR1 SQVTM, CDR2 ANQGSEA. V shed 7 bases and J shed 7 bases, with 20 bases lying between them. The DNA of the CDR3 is TGCAGCGGCCGGGACCCCTTCTCAGGGGAGCAGTACTTC. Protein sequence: CSGRDPFSGEQYF.

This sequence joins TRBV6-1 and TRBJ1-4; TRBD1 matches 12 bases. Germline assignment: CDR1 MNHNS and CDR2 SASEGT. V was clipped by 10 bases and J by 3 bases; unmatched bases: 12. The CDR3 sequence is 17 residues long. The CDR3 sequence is CATLGTGGARANEKLFF. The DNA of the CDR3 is TGTGCCACTTTAGGGACAGGGGGCGCCCGGGCTAATGAAAAACTGTTTTTT.